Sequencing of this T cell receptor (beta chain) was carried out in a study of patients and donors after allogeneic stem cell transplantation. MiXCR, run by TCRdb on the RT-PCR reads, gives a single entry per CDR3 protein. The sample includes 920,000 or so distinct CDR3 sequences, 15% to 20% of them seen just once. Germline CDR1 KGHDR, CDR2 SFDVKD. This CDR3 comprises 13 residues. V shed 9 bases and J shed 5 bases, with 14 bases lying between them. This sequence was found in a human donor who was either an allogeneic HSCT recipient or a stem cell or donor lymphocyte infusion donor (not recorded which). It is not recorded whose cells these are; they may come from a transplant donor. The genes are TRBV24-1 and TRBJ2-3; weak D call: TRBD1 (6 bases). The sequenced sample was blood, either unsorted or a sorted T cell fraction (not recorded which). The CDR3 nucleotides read TGTGCCACCGGGGGCGTCGGTAAAGATACGCAGTATTTT. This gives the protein CATGGVGKDTQYF.